Presented here are 21 T cell receptor beta chains from one specimen sequenced in a study of T cell changes during pregnancy in multiple sclerosis. The data were produced by immunoSEQ multiplex PCR, yet TCRdb's version contains in-frame clones alone and is incomplete. The sample holds around 34,000 clones, just over 90% seen once. Specimen: CD8+ T cells from peripheral blood mononuclear cells, collected in the first trimester of pregnancy. Receptor source: a female donor with multiple sclerosis, enrolled in a pregnancy study.

This chain connects TRBV28 to TRBJ2-3, with D tentatively TRBD1 (6 bases). The CDR3 length is 14 residues. Per the germline V gene, CDR1 is MDHEN and CDR2 is SYDVKM. V gave up 6 bases and J gave up 2 bases, with 12 bases separating them. The CDR3 loop is CASSTTGNTDTQYF. In DNA form, the CDR3 reads TGTGCCAGCAGCACGACAGGAAACACAGATACGCAGTATTTT.

The chain links TRBV28 to TRBJ2-2, with a weak D call TRBD2 (5 bases). The V end lost 4 bases, the J end lost 5 bases, and 20 bases lay between the germline ends. The CDR3 runs to 17 residues. The germline V gene has CDR1 MDHEN and CDR2 SYDVKM. The CDR3 DNA follows: TGTGCCAGCAGTTCCGGCCGCGGGCCAGAAGGTACCGGGGAGCTGTTTTTT. It is translated as CASSSGRGPEGTGELFF.

This clone occurred once. Other DNA sequences within the sample encode an identical CDR3. The chain recombines TRBV6-1 with TRBJ2-5; 12 positions match TRBD2. Trimming cost V 2 bases and J 1 base; bases outside gene matches: 2. Germline V gene sequence: CDR1 MNHNS, CDR2 SASEGT. This CDR3 is 16 amino acids long. CDR3: CASSELAGGPQETQYF. CDR3 in DNA: TGTGCCAGCAGTGAACTAGCGGGAGGGCCCCAAGAGACCCAGTACTTC.

In regard to this clone: Mismatch with germline at one junction end may stem from a read error. For the CDR3, the DNA is TGTGCCAGCAGTTTGGGGACAGGCTCCTTCAATGAGCAGTTCTTC. As protein: CASSLGTGSFNEQFF. The V gene is TRBV27, the J gene TRBJ2-1; 8 bases line up with TRBD1. The length of the CDR3 is 15 residues. Germline CDR1 MNHEY, CDR2 SMNVEV (reference sequence).

In nucleotides, the CDR3 is TGTGCCAGTAAAATCGGAGGTAGCTCCAATGAGCAGTTCTTC. Its protein product is CASKIGGSSNEQFF. The rearrangement links TRBV19 to TRBJ2-1; a weak D match, TRBD2 (5 bases). V was trimmed by 7 bases and J by 6 bases, leaving 16 bases between them. CDR1 and CDR2 (germline): LNHDA, SQIVND (reference sequence). The CDR3 contains 14 residues.

The chain has TRBV27 and TRBJ2-1; 7 bases line up with TRBD1. The CDR3 loop spans 15 amino acids. V was pared by 5 bases and J by 0 bases, with 4 bases of the junction left unmatched. Looked up from germline, CDR1 is MNHEY and CDR2 is SMNVEV (reference sequence). The CDR3 loop reads CASSDAGGSYNEQFF. As DNA, the CDR3 is TGTGCCAGCAGTGACGCAGGGGGCTCCTACAATGAGCAGTTCTTC.

The V gene is TRBV29-1, the J gene TRBJ2-1, with a tentative D call TRBD1 (5 bases). Per the germline V gene, CDR1 is SQVTM and CDR2 is ANQGSEA. This CDR3 spans 15 amino acids. V shed 1 base and J shed 4 bases, with 14 bases lying between them. The CDR3 protein is CSVEGQRGHYNEQFF. Written as DNA, the CDR3 is TGCAGCGTTGAAGGACAAAGAGGACATTACAATGAGCAGTTCTTC.

The chain joins TRBV7-3 to TRBJ2-1; TRBD2 aligns across 7 bases. Germline V gene sequence: CDR1 SGHTA, CDR2 FQGTGA. The V gene end was trimmed by 5 bases and the J gene end by 6 bases; junction bases not matched to a gene: 7. The CDR3 loop spans 14 amino acids. The CDR3 loop is CASSASGRINEQFF. The CDR3 bases are TGTGCCAGCAGCGCTTCCGGGAGGATCAATGAGCAGTTCTTC. Complete variable domain (other parts from reference TRBV7-3 and TRBJ2-1): GAGVSQTPSNKVTEKGKYVELRCDPISGHTALYWYRQSLGQGPEFLIYFQGTGAADDSGLPNDRFFAVRPEGSVSTLKIQRTERGDSAVYLCASSASGRINEQFFGPGTRLTVL.

This clone was seen only a few times. V is TRBV29-1 and J is TRBJ2-1, with 7 bases fitting TRBD1. V gave up 7 bases and J gave up 4 bases; unmatched junction bases: 7. CDR1 and CDR2 (germline): SQVTM, ANQGSEA. The CDR3 has 13 residues. The CDR3 DNA sequence: TGCAGCGCCGAAGGGGGCGGATACAATGAGCAGTTCTTC. Encoded protein: CSAEGGGYNEQFF.

This clone was counted many times. V usage is TRBV19 and J usage is TRBJ1-1; D is possibly TRBD1 (5 bases). Germline lookup yields CDR1 LNHDA and CDR2 SQIVND (reference sequence). V shed 3 bases and J shed 5 bases, with 10 bases lying between them. The length of the CDR3 is 13 residues. For the CDR3, the DNA is TGTGCCAGTAGTATTTGGGGCGCAACTGAAGCTTTCTTT. Its protein product is CASSIWGATEAFF.

The rearrangement uses TRBV5-4 and TRBJ1-2; a weak D match, TRBD1 (6 bases). This CDR3 spans 14 amino acids. V gave up 2 bases and J gave up 7 bases, with 15 bases separating them. In germline, CDR1 is SGHNT, CDR2 YYREEE (reference sequence). The CDR3 DNA is TGTGCCAGCAGCTTCTGGACAGACCCCGGTGGCTACACCTTC. This codes for CASSFWTDPGGYTF.

The rearrangement links TRBV9 to TRBJ1-5; TRBD1 matches at 7 bases. Germline CDR1 SGDLS, CDR2 YYNGEE. The CDR3 is 15 residues long. Unmatched junction bases numbered 6, after V lost 3 bases and J lost 3 bases. The CDR3 here is CASSETGDPNQPQHF. CDR3 coding DNA: TGTGCCAGCAGCGAAACAGGGGACCCCAATCAGCCCCAGCATTTT. Complete variable domain (other parts from reference TRBV9 and TRBJ1-5): DSGVTQTPKHLITATGQRVTLRCSPRSGDLSVYWYQQSLDQGLQFLIQYYNGEERAKGNILERFSAQQFPDLHSELNLSSLELGDSALYFCASSETGDPNQPQHFGDGTRLSIL.

The CDR3 nucleotides read TGTGCCAGCAGTTACCGGACTAGCGGGAAACAGGTTAATGAGCAGTTCTTC. This gives the protein CASSYRTSGKQVNEQFF. The rearrangement links TRBV28 to TRBJ2-1; 12 bases align to TRBD2. The V gene end was trimmed by 4 bases and the J gene end by 7 bases; junction bases not matched to a gene: 11. The CDR3 consists of 17 residues. Germline V gene lookup returns CDR1 MDHEN and CDR2 SYDVKM.

This clone was counted a few times. The chain is built from TRBV9 and TRBJ1-1; 10 positions match TRBD1. Per germline, CDR1 SGDLS and CDR2 YYNGEE. CDR3 size: 15 residues. V shed 3 bases, J shed 1 base, and the junction held 3 bases outside the gene matches. The CDR3 reads CASSGRTGGNTEAFF. For the CDR3, the DNA is TGTGCCAGCAGCGGACGGACAGGGGGGAACACTGAAGCTTTCTTT.

The chain couples TRBV28 to TRBJ2-5, with a tentative D call TRBD2 (6 bases). From germline, CDR1 is MDHEN and CDR2 SYDVKM. The CDR3 is 15 residues long. Trimming took 6 bases from V and 4 from J, leaving 18 bases between them. CDR3 DNA sequence: TGTGCCAGCAGAGGGACTCTCCACCTCGGAGAGACCCAGTACTTC. This encodes CASRGTLHLGETQYF.

This clone showed up just once. The chain employs TRBV5-4 and TRBJ2-1; tentatively, D is TRBD2 (7 bases). Trimming removed 1 base from V and 6 bases from J, with 11 bases in between. The CDR3 loop spans 14 amino acids. Germline V CDR1 and CDR2: SGHNT, YYREEE (reference sequence). The CDR3 DNA sequence: TGTGCCAGCAGCTTGAGGGGGAGGGCCAATGAGCAGTTCTTC. It codes for CASSLRGRANEQFF.

The V and J genes are TRBV27 and TRBJ2-1; 11 nucleotides match TRBD2. The V and J ends lost 10 bases and 5 bases, in that order; junction bases with no gene match: 7. Germline V CDR1 and CDR2: MNHEY, SMNVEV (reference sequence). This CDR3 comprises 14 residues. The CDR3 region is CATKLAGVHNEQFF. The CDR3 nucleotides are TGTGCCACCAAACTAGCGGGAGTACACAATGAGCAGTTCTTC.

The chain links TRBV7-9 to TRBJ2-3; 7 bases agree with TRBD2. CDR1 is SEHNR and CDR2 is FQNEAQ in the germline V gene (reference sequence). This CDR3 region has 15 residues. V shed 6 bases, J shed 2 bases, and the junction held 8 bases outside the gene matches. The CDR3 nucleotides are TGTGCCAGCAGTACGAGCGGGGTATACACAGATACGCAGTATTTT. Residues: CASSTSGVYTDTQYF. The full variable domain, with the rest looked up from reference TRBV7-9 and TRBJ2-3, is DTGVSQNPRHKITKRGQNVTFRCDPISEHNRLYWYRQTLGQGPEFLTYFQNEAQLEKSRLLSDRFSAERPKGSFSTLEIQRTEQGDSAMYLCASSTSGVYTDTQYFGPGTRLTVL.

The chain links TRBV27 to TRBJ2-5, with 8 bases matching TRBD1. V was clipped by 11 bases and J by 5 bases; unmatched bases: 10. From germline, CDR1 is MNHEY and CDR2 SMNVEV (reference sequence). CDR3 length equals 13 residues. The CDR3 sequence is CACGAGGAETQYF. CDR3 in DNA: TGTGCCTGTGGGGCAGGGGGCGCGGAGACCCAGTACTTC.

This rearrangement joins TRBV7-9 to TRBJ2-3; maybe TRBD2 (6 bases). The CDR3 has 16 amino acids. Trimming shortened V by 0 bases and J by 4 bases, and 14 bases separated the two germline ends. Germline V gene sequence: CDR1 SEHNR, CDR2 FQNEAQ (reference sequence). The CDR3 loop reads CASSLAMGGSADTQYF. In nucleotides, the CDR3 is TGTGCCAGCAGCTTAGCGATGGGAGGAAGTGCAGATACGCAGTATTTT.

The gene calls are TRBV28 and TRBJ1-5; perhaps TRBD1 as D (6 bases). The CDR3 contains 16 residues. Germline CDR1 MDHEN, CDR2 SYDVKM. The ends were cut back, 3 bases at V and 3 bases at J, with 15 bases in the middle. The CDR3 nucleotides read TGTGCCAGCAGTTTCCACAGGGCGCGCGACAATCAGCCCCAGCATTTT. Its translation is CASSFHRARDNQPQHF.